The present TCR beta chain was sequenced within a study of shared clonotypes between healthy human individuals. This CDR3 has 16 residues. J lost 2 bases, V lost 0 bases, and 6 bases had no gene match. The germline V gene has CDR1 SGHNT and CDR2 YYREEE (reference sequence). Clones were read by immunoSEQ multiplex PCR, and TCRdb kept only the in-frame ones, dropping some. The table has approximately 470,000 clones, 81% seen once. The specimen was PBMCs. V and J are TRBV5-4 and TRBJ2-7; 9 bases match TRBD2. The clonotype was recovered from a woman aged 40-49 years in good health. Some clones in this sample may be carry-over from other donors' samples. CDR3 protein: CASSLVISGSTYEQYF. CDR3 in DNA: TGTGCCAGCAGCTTGGTCATTAGCGGGAGTACCTACGAGCAGTACTTC.